This T cell receptor (beta chain) comes out of a study of blood T cell repertoires in COVID-19. Deletions cut 4 bases from V and 2 bases from J, with 7 bases between. The CDR3 length is 13 residues. Methods used by the authors: Nucleated cell counts were estimated from reference gene primer amplification. Produced via immunoSEQ multiplex PCR; TCRdb's table is partial and in-frame only. Clone size and V and J calls were adopted from that table, with D and trimming inferred from the DNA. The repertoire holds about 200,000 clones, with approximately 87% as singletons. The receptor was isolated from a woman aged 70-85 years with acute or convalescent COVID-19. This rearrangement joins TRBV12-3 or TRBV12-4 to TRBJ2-3, with D hard to call. Source material: peripheral blood. CDR3: CASSYFATDTQYF. Written as DNA, the CDR3 is TGTGCCAGCAGTTACTTTGCCACAGATACGCAGTATTTT.